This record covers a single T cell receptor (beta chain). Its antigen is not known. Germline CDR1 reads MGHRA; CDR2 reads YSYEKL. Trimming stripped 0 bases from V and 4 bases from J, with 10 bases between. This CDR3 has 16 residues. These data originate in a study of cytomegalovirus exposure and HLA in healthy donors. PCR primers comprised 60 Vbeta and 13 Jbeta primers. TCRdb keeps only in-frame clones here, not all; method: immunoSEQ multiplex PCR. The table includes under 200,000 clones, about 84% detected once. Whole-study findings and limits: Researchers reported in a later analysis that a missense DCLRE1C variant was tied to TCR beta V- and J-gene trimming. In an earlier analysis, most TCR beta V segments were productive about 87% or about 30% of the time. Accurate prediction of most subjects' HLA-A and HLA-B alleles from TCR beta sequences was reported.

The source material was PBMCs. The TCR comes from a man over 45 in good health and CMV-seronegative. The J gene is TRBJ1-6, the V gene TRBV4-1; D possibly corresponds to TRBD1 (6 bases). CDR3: CASSQDLQGYNSPLHF. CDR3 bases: TGCGCCAGCAGCCAAGATCTGCAGGGGTATAATTCACCCCTCCACTTT.